This TCR beta chain was sequenced for a study of blood T cell repertoires in COVID-19. This table comes from immunoSEQ multiplex PCR, and its TCRdb copy is limited to in-frame clones, with some not included. Found here are around 260,000 clones, approximately 86% of them singletons; the top ten hold roughly 5%. CDR1 is MNHEY and CDR2 is SVGEGT in the germline V gene. V was shortened by 4 bases and J by 2 bases, with 12 bases between the two germline ends. The CDR3 spans 15 residues. The clonotype originates from a woman aged 55-69 years with COVID-19, enrolled during active disease. Sample: peripheral blood. The gene calls are TRBV6-2 or TRBV6-3 and TRBJ1-5; unclear D gene. The CDR3 nucleotides read TGTGCCAGCAGTTTCTCTCCGAGGGGCAATCAGCCCCAGCATTTT. Translating it yields CASSFSPRGNQPQHF.